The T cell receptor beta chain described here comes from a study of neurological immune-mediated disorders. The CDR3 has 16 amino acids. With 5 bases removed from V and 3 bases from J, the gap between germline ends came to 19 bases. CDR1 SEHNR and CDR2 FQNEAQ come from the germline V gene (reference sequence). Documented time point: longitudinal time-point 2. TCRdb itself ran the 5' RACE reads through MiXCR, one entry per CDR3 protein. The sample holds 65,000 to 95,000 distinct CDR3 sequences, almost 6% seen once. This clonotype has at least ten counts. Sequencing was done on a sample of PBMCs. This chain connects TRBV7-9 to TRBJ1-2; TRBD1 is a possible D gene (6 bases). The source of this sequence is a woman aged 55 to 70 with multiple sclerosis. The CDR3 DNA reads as TGTGCCAGCAGCATCTCGAGGGGGATAGGGGACTATGGCTACACCTTC. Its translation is CASSISRGIGDYGYTF. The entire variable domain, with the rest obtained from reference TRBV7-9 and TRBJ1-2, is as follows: DTGVSQNPRHKITKRGQNVTFRCDPISEHNRLYWYRQTLGQGPEFLTYFQNEAQLEKSRLLSDRFSAERPKGSFSTLEIQRTEQGDSAMYLCASSISRGIGDYGYTFGSGTRLTVV.